These T cell receptor beta chains were read from a single sample in a study of blood T cell repertoires in COVID-19. Profiled with immunoSEQ multiplex PCR; TCRdb holds only in-frame clones, not every one. This table has 50,000 or so clones, approximately 84% appearing once. The material sequenced was peripheral blood. These receptors were collected from a man aged 65 to 79 with acute or convalescent COVID-19. The CDR3 runs from the conserved cysteine through the conserved F or W. D genes are given only for firm matches. The listing skips clone size in some rows; elsewhere it reads once, few, many or a size class.

D: TRBD2; V: TRBV14; size: NA; J: TRBJ2-6; CDR3: CASSQAGLAGAGANVLTF; DNA: TGTGCCAGCAGCCAGGCGGGACTAGCGGGAGCCGGGGCCAACGTCCTGACTTTC
D: TRBD1; V: TRBV12-3/TRBV12-4; size: NA; J: TRBJ2-2; CDR3: CASGQGAGELFF; DNA: TGTGCCAGCGGACAGGGGGCCGGGGAGCTGTTTTTT
D: TRBD2; V: TRBV11-2; size: NA; J: TRBJ2-3; CDR3: CASSPIAGGPGTQYF; DNA: TGTGCCAGCAGCCCGATTGCGGGAGGGCCGGGTACGCAGTATTTT
D: NA; V: TRBV10-3; size: NA; J: TRBJ1-5; CDR3: CAISESGNQPQHF; DNA: TGTGCCATCAGTGAGTCCGGGAATCAGCCCCAGCATTTT
D: NA; V: TRBV29-1; size: few; J: TRBJ1-4; CDR3: CSVEPGTNEKLFF; DNA: TGCAGCGTTGAACCGGGAACTAATGAAAAACTGTTTTTT
D: NA; V: TRBV9; size: NA; J: TRBJ1-6; CDR3: CASSESGIGNSPLHF; DNA: TGTGCCAGCAGCGAATCAGGGATTGGTAATTCACCCCTCCACTTT
D: NA; V: TRBV15; size: NA; J: TRBJ2-5; CDR3: CATGSGRETQYF; DNA: TGTGCCACCGGCTCGGGTAGAGAGACCCAGTACTTC
D: NA; V: TRBV12-5; size: NA; J: TRBJ1-1; CDR3: CASGLETPRDGNTEAFF; DNA: TGTGCTAGTGGTTTGGAGACCCCCCGGGATGGGAACACTGAAGCTTTCTTT
D: TRBD1; V: TRBV6-1; size: NA; J: TRBJ1-2; CDR3: CASSSPTGGYGYTF; DNA: TGTGCCAGCAGTTCCCCGACAGGGGGTTATGGCTACACCTTC
D: TRBD2; V: TRBV4-1; size: once; J: TRBJ2-5; CDR3: CASSQYTSGETQYF; DNA: TGCGCCAGCAGCCAATACACTAGCGGAGAGACCCAGTACTTC
D: TRBD2; V: TRBV19; size: NA; J: TRBJ2-7; CDR3: CASSKLAATYEQYF; DNA: TGTGCCAGTAGTAAACTAGCGGCGACCTACGAGCAGTACTTC
D: NA; V: TRBV28; size: NA; J: TRBJ1-2; CDR3: CASSLYGGNYGYTF; DNA: TGTGCCAGCAGTCTCTACGGAGGGAACTATGGCTACACCTTC
D: TRBD2; V: TRBV6-4; size: NA; J: TRBJ2-5; CDR3: CASSAGSSGKETQYF; DNA: TGTGCCAGCAGTGCCGGGAGTAGCGGGAAAGAGACCCAGTACTTC
D: NA; V: TRBV5-1; size: NA; J: TRBJ1-6; CDR3: CASSRDSGGSYNSPLHF; DNA: TGCGCCAGCAGCAGGGACTCCGGGGGGTCCTATAATTCACCCCTCCACTTT
D: NA; V: TRBV7-2; size: NA; J: TRBJ1-2; CDR3: CASSTGTGNYGYTF; DNA: TGTGCCAGCAGCACCGGAACAGGAAACTATGGCTACACCTTC
D: NA; V: TRBV18; size: NA; J: TRBJ1-1; CDR3: CASSFSTARNTEAFF; DNA: TGTGCCAGCTCATTTTCGACAGCCCGGAACACTGAAGCTTTCTTT
D: NA; V: TRBV5-5; size: NA; J: TRBJ2-6; CDR3: CASSQQGTGANVLTF; DNA: TGTGCCAGCAGCCAACAGGGAACCGGGGCCAACGTCCTGACTTTC
D: NA; V: TRBV5-1; size: NA; J: TRBJ2-2; CDR3: CASSKRDGELFF; DNA: TGCGCCAGCAGCAAGCGAGACGGGGAGCTGTTTTTT
D: TRBD2; V: TRBV2; size: once; J: TRBJ2-7; CDR3: CASIPGRYGFEQYF; DNA: TGTGCCAGCATTCCCGGGAGGTACGGGTTCGAGCAGTACTTC
D: NA; V: TRBV7-2; size: NA; J: TRBJ1-2; CDR3: CASSLARTGMGYTF; DNA: TGTGCCAGCAGCTTAGCGCGAACAGGGATGGGCTACACCTTC
D: NA; V: TRBV7-8; size: once; J: TRBJ1-1; CDR3: CASSLASIGTNTEAFF; DNA: TGTGCCAGCAGCTTAGCGTCGATAGGGACTAACACTGAAGCTTTCTTT
D: NA; V: TRBV5-4; size: NA; J: TRBJ2-1; CDR3: CASSFGGSSYNEQFF; DNA: TGTGCCAGCAGCTTTGGTGGGAGCTCCTACAATGAGCAGTTCTTC
D: NA; V: TRBV6-5; size: once; J: TRBJ1-2; CDR3: CASTNNPSGGWGYTF; DNA: TGTGCCAGCACCAATAACCCGAGTGGGGGCTGGGGCTACACCTTC
D: NA; V: TRBV6-5; size: few; J: TRBJ1-2; CDR3: CASSSPDSDSRYTF; DNA: TGTGCCAGCAGTTCCCCTGACAGCGACAGTCGCTACACCTTC
D: TRBD1; V: TRBV24-1; size: NA; J: TRBJ2-6; CDR3: CATSDNPGQGISGANVLTF; DNA: TGTGCCACCAGTGACAACCCGGGACAGGGGATCTCTGGGGCCAACGTCCTGACTTTC
D: TRBD2; V: TRBV12-5; size: NA; J: TRBJ2-2; CDR3: CASGWTSGNTGELFF; DNA: TGTGCTAGTGGTTGGACTAGCGGTAACACCGGGGAGCTGTTTTTT
D: TRBD2; V: TRBV7-3; size: NA; J: TRBJ2-1; CDR3: CASSPRSGGNRHEQFF; DNA: TGTGCCAGCAGCCCCCGAAGCGGGGGAAACAGGCATGAGCAGTTCTTC
D: NA; V: TRBV9; size: NA; J: TRBJ2-5; CDR3: CASSVGGIQETQYF; DNA: TGTGCCAGCAGCGTAGGAGGAATCCAAGAGACCCAGTACTTC
D: TRBD2; V: TRBV5-1; size: NA; J: TRBJ2-1; CDR3: CASSPLGLAGVSYNEQFF; DNA: TGCGCCAGCAGCCCTCTAGGACTAGCGGGAGTGAGCTACAATGAGCAGTTCTTC
D: NA; V: TRBV7-9; size: NA; J: TRBJ1-1; CDR3: CASSSLGAAKNTEAFF; DNA: TGTGCCAGCAGCTCGTTAGGTGCAGCGAAGAACACTGAAGCTTTCTTT
D: NA; V: TRBV6-5; size: NA; J: TRBJ2-3; CDR3: CASSYVGGNTDTQYF; DNA: TGTGCCAGCAGTTACGTTGGAGGAAACACAGATACGCAGTATTTT
D: NA; V: TRBV6-6; size: few; J: TRBJ1-5; CDR3: CASSRDDRNNQPQHF; DNA: TGTGCCAGCAGTCGAGACGACAGGAACAATCAGCCCCAGCATTTT
D: NA; V: TRBV4-3; size: once; J: TRBJ1-6; CDR3: CASSQDLGTGYPLHF; DNA: TGCGCCAGCAGCCAAGATTTGGGCACGGGGTATCCCCTCCACTTT
D: NA; V: TRBV7-2; size: NA; J: TRBJ1-6; CDR3: CASSMQYYNSPLHF; DNA: TGTGCCAGCAGCATGCAGTATTATAATTCACCCCTCCACTTT
D: NA; V: TRBV4-3; size: NA; J: TRBJ1-4; CDR3: CASSQDTWLTTNEKLFF; DNA: TGCGCCAGCAGCCAAGATACATGGCTTACAACTAATGAAAAACTGTTTTTT